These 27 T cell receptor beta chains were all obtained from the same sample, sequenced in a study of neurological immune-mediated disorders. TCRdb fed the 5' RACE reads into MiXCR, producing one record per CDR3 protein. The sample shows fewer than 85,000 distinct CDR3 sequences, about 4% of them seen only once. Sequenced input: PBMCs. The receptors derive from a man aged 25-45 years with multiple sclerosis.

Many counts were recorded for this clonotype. This chain's CDR3 is CASSQSGARVMYGYTF. In nucleotides, the CDR3 is TGTGCCAGCAGCCAATCTGGGGCCAGGGTGATGTATGGCTACACCTTC. This chain connects TRBV16 to TRBJ1-2, with a possible D match to TRBD1 (5 bases). The CDR3 runs to 16 residues. V lost 0 bases to trimming and J lost 5 bases, with 16 bases between them. Germline loops: CDR1 KGHSY, CDR2 FQNENV.

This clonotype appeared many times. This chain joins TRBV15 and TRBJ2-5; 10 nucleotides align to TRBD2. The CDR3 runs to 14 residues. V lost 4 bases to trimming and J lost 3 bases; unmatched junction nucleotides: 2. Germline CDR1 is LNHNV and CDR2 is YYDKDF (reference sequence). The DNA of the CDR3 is TGTGCCACCAGCAAAGGACTAGCGGAAGAGACCCAGTACTTC. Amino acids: CATSKGLAEETQYF.

The CDR3 spells CASSFSLTQYF. The CDR3 DNA is TGTGCCAGCAGTTTTTCTTTGACCCAGTACTTC. The rearrangement joins TRBV12-3 or TRBV12-4 to TRBJ2-5; D unresolved. Trimming took 3 bases from V and 7 from J, leaving 6 bases between them. The CDR3 runs to 11 residues.

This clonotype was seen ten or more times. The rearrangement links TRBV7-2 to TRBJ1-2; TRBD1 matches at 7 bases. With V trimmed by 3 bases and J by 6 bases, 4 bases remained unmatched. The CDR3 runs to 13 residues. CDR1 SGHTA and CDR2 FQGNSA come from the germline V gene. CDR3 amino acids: CASSFAQGNGYTF. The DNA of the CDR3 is TGTGCCAGCAGCTTCGCACAGGGGAATGGCTACACCTTC.

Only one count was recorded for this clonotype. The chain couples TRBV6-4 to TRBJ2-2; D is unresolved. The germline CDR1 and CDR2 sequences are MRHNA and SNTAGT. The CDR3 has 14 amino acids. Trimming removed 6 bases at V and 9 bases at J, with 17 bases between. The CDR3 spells CASRMREDAWELFF. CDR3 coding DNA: TGTGCCAGCAGAATGAGAGAAGACGCCTGGGAGCTGTTTTTT.

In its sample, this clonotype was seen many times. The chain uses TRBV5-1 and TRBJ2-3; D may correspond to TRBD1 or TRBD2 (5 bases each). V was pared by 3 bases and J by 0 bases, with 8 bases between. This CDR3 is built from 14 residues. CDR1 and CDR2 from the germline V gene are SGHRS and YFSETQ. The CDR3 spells CASSWDPSTDTQYF. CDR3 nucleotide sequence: TGCGCCAGCAGCTGGGACCCTAGCACAGATACGCAGTATTTT.

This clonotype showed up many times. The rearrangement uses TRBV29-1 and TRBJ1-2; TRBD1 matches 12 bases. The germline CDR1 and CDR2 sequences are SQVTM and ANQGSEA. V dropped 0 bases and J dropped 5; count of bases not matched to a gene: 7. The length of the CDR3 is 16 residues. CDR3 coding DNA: TGCAGCGTTGAAGATCGGGACAGGGGGCTATCATATGGCTACACCTTC. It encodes CSVEDRDRGLSYGYTF.

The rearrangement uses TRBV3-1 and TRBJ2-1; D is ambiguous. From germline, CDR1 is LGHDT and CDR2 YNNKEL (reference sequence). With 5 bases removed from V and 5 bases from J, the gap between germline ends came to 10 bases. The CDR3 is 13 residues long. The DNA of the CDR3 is TGTGCCAGCAGCAAACGGACCAACAATGAGCAGTTCTTC. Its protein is CASSKRTNNEQFF.

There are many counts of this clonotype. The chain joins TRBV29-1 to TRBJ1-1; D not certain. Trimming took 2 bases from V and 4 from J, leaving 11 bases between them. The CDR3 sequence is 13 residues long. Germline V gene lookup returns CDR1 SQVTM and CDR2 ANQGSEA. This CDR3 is CSVETQWGTEAFF. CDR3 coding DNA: TGCAGCGTTGAAACACAATGGGGCACTGAAGCTTTCTTT.

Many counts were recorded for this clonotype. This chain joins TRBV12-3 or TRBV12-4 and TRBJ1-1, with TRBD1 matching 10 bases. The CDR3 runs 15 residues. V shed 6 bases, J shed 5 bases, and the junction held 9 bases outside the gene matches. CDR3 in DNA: TGTGCCAGCAGGACAGGGGGCCCCGGAGGGACTGAAGCTTTCTTT. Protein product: CASRTGGPGGTEAFF.

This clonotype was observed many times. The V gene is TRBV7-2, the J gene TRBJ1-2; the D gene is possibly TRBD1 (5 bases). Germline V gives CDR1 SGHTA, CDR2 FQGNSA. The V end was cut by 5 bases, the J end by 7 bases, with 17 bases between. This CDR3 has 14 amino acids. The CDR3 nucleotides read TGTGCCAGCAGCCCAGGGACTTATGTAGGTGGCTACACCTTC. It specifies CASSPGTYVGGYTF. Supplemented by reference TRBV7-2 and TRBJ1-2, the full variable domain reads GAGVSQSPSNKVTEKGKDVELRCDPISGHTALYWYRQSLGQGLEFLIYFQGNSAPDKSGLPSDRFSAERTGGSVSTLTIQRTQQEDSAVYLCASSPGTYVGGYTFGSGTRLTVV.

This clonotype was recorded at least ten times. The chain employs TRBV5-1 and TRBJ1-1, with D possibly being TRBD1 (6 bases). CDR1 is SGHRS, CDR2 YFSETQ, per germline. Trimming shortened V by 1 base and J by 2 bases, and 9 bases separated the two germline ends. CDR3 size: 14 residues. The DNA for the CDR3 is TGCGCCAGCAGCTTGCAGGGGAGAAACACTGAAGCTTTCTTT. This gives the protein CASSLQGRNTEAFF.

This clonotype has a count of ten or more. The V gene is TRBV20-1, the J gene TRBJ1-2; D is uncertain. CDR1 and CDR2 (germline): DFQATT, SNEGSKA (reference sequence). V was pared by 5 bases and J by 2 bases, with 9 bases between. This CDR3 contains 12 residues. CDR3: CSAEGGNYGYTF. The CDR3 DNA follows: TGCAGTGCTGAGGGAGGGAACTATGGCTACACCTTC.

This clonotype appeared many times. The CDR3 protein is CASRRGTNYGYTF. CDR3 DNA sequence: TGTGCCAGCAGACGCGGGACTAACTATGGCTACACCTTC. The chain is built from TRBV27 and TRBJ1-2; D unresolved. This CDR3 contains 13 residues. CDR1 and CDR2 (germline): MNHEY, SMNVEV (reference sequence). The V and J ends lost 6 bases and 0 bases respectively, with 8 bases between them.

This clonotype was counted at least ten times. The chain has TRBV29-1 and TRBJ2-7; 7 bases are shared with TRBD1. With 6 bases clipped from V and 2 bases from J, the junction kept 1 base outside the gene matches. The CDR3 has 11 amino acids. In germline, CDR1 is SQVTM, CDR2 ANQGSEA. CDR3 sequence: CSVGTAYEQYF. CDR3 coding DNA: TGCAGCGTGGGGACAGCCTACGAGCAGTACTTC.

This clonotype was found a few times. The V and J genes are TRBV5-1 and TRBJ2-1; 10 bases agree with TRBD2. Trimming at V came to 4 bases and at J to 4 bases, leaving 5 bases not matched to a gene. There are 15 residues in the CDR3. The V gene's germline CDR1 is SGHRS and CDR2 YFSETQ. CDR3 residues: CASSPSGGAYNEQFF. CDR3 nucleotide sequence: TGCGCCAGCAGCCCCAGCGGGGGGGCTTACAATGAGCAGTTCTTC.

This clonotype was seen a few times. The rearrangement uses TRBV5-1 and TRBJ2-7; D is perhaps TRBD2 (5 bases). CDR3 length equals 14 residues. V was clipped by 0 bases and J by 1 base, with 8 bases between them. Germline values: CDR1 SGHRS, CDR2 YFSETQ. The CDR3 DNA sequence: TGCGCCAGCAGCTTGGCCGGGGATTCCTACGAGCAGTACTTC. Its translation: CASSLAGDSYEQYF.

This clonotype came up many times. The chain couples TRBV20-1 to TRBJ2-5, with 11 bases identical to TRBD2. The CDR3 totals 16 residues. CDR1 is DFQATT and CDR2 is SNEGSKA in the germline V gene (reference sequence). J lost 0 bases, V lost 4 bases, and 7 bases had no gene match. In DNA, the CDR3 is TGCAGTGCTATAGGGACTAGCGGAAAATACCAAGAGACCCAGTACTTC. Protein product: CSAIGTSGKYQETQYF.

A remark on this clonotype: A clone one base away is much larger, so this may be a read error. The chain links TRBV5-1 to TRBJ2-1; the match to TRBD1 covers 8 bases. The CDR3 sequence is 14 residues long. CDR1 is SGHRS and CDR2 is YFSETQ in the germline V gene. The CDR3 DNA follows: TGCACCAGCAGCAAAGGACAGGGCTGGAATGAGCAGTTCTTC. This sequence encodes CTSSKGQGWNEQFF.

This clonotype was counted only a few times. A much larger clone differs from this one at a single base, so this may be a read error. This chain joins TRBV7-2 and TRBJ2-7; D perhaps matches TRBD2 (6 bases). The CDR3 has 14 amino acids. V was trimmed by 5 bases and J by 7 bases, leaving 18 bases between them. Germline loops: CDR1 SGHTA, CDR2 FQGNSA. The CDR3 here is CASSATRGTGEQYF. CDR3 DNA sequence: TGTGCCAGCAGCGCGACTAGAGGGACGGGTGAGCAGTACTTC.

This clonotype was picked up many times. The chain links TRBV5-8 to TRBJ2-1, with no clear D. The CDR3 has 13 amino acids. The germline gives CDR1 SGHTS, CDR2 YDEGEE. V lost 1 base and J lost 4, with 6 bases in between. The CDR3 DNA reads TGTGCCAGCAGCTTGATCCTATACAATGAGCAGTTCTTC. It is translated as CASSLILYNEQFF.

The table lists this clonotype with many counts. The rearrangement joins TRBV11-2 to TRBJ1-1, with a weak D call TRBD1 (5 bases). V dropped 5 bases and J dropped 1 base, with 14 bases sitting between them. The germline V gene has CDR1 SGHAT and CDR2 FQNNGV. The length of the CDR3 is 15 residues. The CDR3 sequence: CASSHLGTANTEAFF. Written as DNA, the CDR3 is TGTGCCAGCAGCCATCTCGGGACGGCGAACACTGAAGCTTTCTTT. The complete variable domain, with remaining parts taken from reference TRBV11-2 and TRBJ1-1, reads EAGVAQSPRYKIIEKRQSVAFWCNPISGHATLYWYQQILGQGPKLLIQFQNNGVVDDSQLPKDRFSAERLKGVDSTLKIQPAKLEDSAVYLCASSHLGTANTEAFFGQGTRLTVV.

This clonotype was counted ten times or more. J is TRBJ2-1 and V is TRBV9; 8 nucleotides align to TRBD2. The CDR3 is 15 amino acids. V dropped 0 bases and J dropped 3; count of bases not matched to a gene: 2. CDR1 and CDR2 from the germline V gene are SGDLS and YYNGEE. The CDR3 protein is CASSVAGGLYNEQFF. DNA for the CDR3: TGTGCCAGCAGCGTAGCGGGGGGGCTCTACAATGAGCAGTTCTTC.

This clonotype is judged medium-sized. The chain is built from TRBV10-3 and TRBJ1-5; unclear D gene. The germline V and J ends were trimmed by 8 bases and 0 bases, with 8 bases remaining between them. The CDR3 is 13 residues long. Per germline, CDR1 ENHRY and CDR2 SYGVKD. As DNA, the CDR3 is TGTGCCATCGGCACGGATAGCAATCAGCCCCAGCATTTT. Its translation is CAIGTDSNQPQHF.

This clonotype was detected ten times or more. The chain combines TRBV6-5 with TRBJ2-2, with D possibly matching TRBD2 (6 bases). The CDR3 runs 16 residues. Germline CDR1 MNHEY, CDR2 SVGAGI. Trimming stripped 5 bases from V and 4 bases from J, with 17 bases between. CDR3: CASSPRVWGGTGELFF. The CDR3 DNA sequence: TGTGCCAGCAGTCCACGGGTATGGGGAGGCACCGGGGAGCTGTTTTTT.

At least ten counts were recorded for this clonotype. The CDR3 DNA sequence: TGTGCCAGCAGCTTCGGGCTCGAGCAGTACTTC. Protein sequence: CASSFGLEQYF. V is TRBV7-9 and J is TRBJ2-7; D not resolved. Germline V lookup: CDR1 SEHNR, CDR2 FQNEAQ (reference sequence). V was clipped by 3 bases and J by 6 bases, with 6 bases between them. This CDR3 comprises 11 residues.

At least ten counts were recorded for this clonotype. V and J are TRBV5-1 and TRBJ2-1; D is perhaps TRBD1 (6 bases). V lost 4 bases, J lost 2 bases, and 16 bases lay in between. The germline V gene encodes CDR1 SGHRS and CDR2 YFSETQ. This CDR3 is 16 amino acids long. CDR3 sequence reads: CASSPATGITYNEQFF. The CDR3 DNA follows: TGCGCCAGCAGCCCTGCGACAGGAATTACCTACAATGAGCAGTTCTTC.